The 8 T cell receptor beta chains reported below all come from one sample, sequenced in a study of CD8+ T cells in alopecia areata. Treatment described: oral pan-JAK inhibitor, 5-10 mg twice daily. Isolated RNA was reverse transcribed into cDNA used as the sequencing template. Sequenced by immunoSEQ multiplex PCR; TCRdb stores in-frame clones only, minus some. The sample lists 110,000 or so clones; 50% to 65% were seen once. The source was CD4+ T cells sorted from blood, collected at week 24, from a patient treated with tofacitinib. All receptors come from a human donor with alopecia areata.

The chain links TRBV4-2 to TRBJ2-3; D is unresolved. Deletions cut 0 bases from V and 3 bases from J, with 4 bases between. Germline V lookup: CDR1 LGHNA, CDR2 YNFKEQ. The CDR3 spans 13 residues. CDR3: CASSQDMTDTQYF. CDR3 sequence (DNA): TGTGCCAGCAGCCAAGATATGACAGATACGCAGTATTTT.

The chain carries TRBV10-3 and TRBJ2-3; D ambiguous. Germline V gene data show CDR1 as ENHRY and CDR2 as SYGVKD. Trimming removed 7 bases at V and 0 bases at J, with 8 bases between. The CDR3 runs to 13 residues. For the CDR3, the DNA is TGTGCCATCACCAAGTCTAGCACAGATACGCAGTATTTT. Amino acid sequence: CAITKSSTDTQYF.

The V gene is TRBV4-3, the J gene TRBJ2-5; 9 bases are a match to TRBD1. The end of the DNA aligns better with TRBJ2-7, so the J call may be wrong. CDR3 length: 13 amino acids. CDR1 and CDR2 (germline): LGHNA, YSLEER. CDR3 loop: CASSVYRGLEQYF. The CDR3 region has the DNA TGCGCCAGCAGCGTATACAGGGGGCTCGAGCAGTACTTC.

This chain connects TRBV5-1 to TRBJ1-5, with D perhaps TRBD1 (5 bases). CDR1 and CDR2 from the germline V gene are SGHRS and YFSETQ. Trimming took off 4 bases at V and 7 bases at J, with 12 bases between the two ends. CDR3 length: 13 amino acids. CDR3 loop: CASSPRGGQPQHF. CDR3 bases: TGCGCCAGCAGCCCCCGCGGGGGACAGCCCCAGCATTTT.

The chain is built from TRBV5-1 and TRBJ2-5; TRBD2 matches 15 bases. Trimming removed 4 bases from V and 5 bases from J; junction bases left unmatched: 12. This CDR3 is built from 18 residues. CDR1 is SGHRS and CDR2 is YFSETQ in the germline V gene. The CDR3 loop is CASSPRTSGGAVQETQYF. The DNA of the CDR3 is TGCGCCAGCAGCCCCCGGACTAGCGGGGGGGCAGTTCAGGAGACCCAGTACTTC.

J is TRBJ1-2 and V is TRBV29-1, with D possibly TRBD1 on 5 matching bases. The germline V and J ends were trimmed by 4 bases and 2 bases, with 8 bases remaining between them. Per the germline V gene, CDR1 is SQVTM and CDR2 is ANQGSEA. CDR3 length equals 12 residues. The CDR3 region is CSVAEGNYGYTF. CDR3 bases: TGCAGCGTTGCAGAGGGGAACTATGGCTACACCTTC. Looking up the rest from reference TRBV29-1 and TRBJ1-2 gives the full variable domain: SAVISQKPSRDICQRGTSLTIQCQVDSQVTMMFWYRQQPGQSLTLIATANQGSEATYESGFVIDKFPISRPNLTFSTLTVSNMSPEDSSIYLCSVAEGNYGYTFGSGTRLTVV.

The rearrangement links TRBV27 to TRBJ1-1; 8 bases match TRBD1. The CDR3 loop spans 14 amino acids. The V gene's germline CDR1 is MNHEY and CDR2 SMNVEV (reference sequence). V trimming: 3 bases; J trimming: 7 bases; junction bases outside the gene matches: 7. The CDR3 bases are TGTGCCAGCAGTTTCCAAGGACAGGGCTATGAAGCTTTCTTT. Amino acids: CASSFQGQGYEAFF.

The table lists this clone with a few counts. This chain links TRBV19 with TRBJ2-4, with D possibly TRBD2 on 6 matching bases. The CDR3 covers 14 residues. V lost 3 bases, J lost 2 bases, and 8 bases lay in between. Germline CDR1 LNHDA, CDR2 SQIVND (reference sequence). In nucleotides, the CDR3 is TGTGCCAGTAGTATTGCGGGGACCAAAAACATTCAGTACTTC. Protein: CASSIAGTKNIQYF.